The rows below give T cell receptor beta chains drawn from one sample of a study of blood T cell repertoires in COVID-19. The protocol was immunoSEQ multiplex PCR, while the TCRdb copy is restricted to in-frame clones and leaves out a portion. This table holds about 280,000 clones, approximately 78% found once. Sequenced material: PBMCs or T cells enriched from blood (not recorded which). The receptors derive from a man aged 35-49 years who had been exposed to COVID-19. CDR3s include the opening cysteine and the closing phenylalanine or tryptophan. Fields, in order: V gene, CDR3 length, clone size, J gene, D gene, CDR3 protein, CDR3 DNA. The D gene is left open where the match is weak. Size tells how often a clone was seen (once, few, many) or the class of an expanded clone, and some rows leave it out.

>TRBV28|13|NA|TRBJ2-5|NA
CASSLANQETQYF
TGTGCCAGCAGTTTGGCAAACCAAGAGACCCAGTACTTC
>TRBV3-1/TRBV3-2|14|few|TRBJ2-7|NA
CASSQGGKSNEQYF
TGTGCCAGCAGCCAAGGCGGGAAAAGTAACGAGCAGTACTTC
>TRBV19|15|NA|TRBJ1-5|NA
CAALPTAYSNQPQHF
TGTGCCGCCTTACCGACAGCGTATAGCAATCAGCCCCAGCATTTT
>TRBV6-5|15|NA|TRBJ1-1|NA
CASTRTGGRNTEAFF
TGTGCCAGCACACGGACGGGGGGGAGGAACACTGAAGCTTTCTTT
>TRBV4-1|14|NA|TRBJ1-1|NA
CASSQEGVNTEAFF
TGCGCCAGCAGCCAAGAGGGAGTGAACACTGAAGCTTTCTTT
>TRBV5-8|14|NA|TRBJ2-2|TRBD1
CASLGQGAFGELFF
TGTGCCAGCTTGGGACAGGGGGCCTTCGGGGAGCTGTTTTTT
>TRBV5-1|14|NA|TRBJ2-7|NA
CASSLEGASGGQYF
TGCGCCAGCAGCTTGGAAGGGGCTTCTGGTGGGCAGTACTTC
>TRBV9|15|NA|TRBJ1-2|NA
CASSVSPSPNYGYTF
TGTGCCAGCAGCGTATCACCGAGCCCTAACTATGGCTACACCTTC
>TRBV19|14|NA|TRBJ2-3|NA
CASRELARTDTQYF
TGTGCCAGTAGGGAACTAGCTCGCACAGATACGCAGTATTTT
>TRBV19|13|NA|TRBJ1-2|NA
CASSISGEDGYTF
TGTGCCAGTAGTATATCGGGGGAGGATGGCTACACCTTC
>TRBV5-4|16|NA|TRBJ2-1|TRBD2
CASSSGTSGNYNEQFF
TGTGCCAGCAGCTCCGGGACTAGCGGAAACTACAATGAGCAGTTCTTC
>TRBV11-2|15|NA|TRBJ2-1|NA
CASSFRQSIYNEQFF
TGTGCCAGCAGCTTCCGACAGAGCATATACAATGAGCAGTTCTTC
>TRBV4-1|16|NA|TRBJ2-7|NA
CASSHSPGTGAYEQYF
TGCGCCAGCAGCCATAGCCCCGGGACGGGAGCCTACGAGCAGTACTTC
>TRBV29-1|11|NA|TRBJ1-1|NA
CSVVPRDQAFF
TGCAGCGTTGTTCCGAGGGATCAAGCTTTCTTT
>TRBV15|15|NA|TRBJ2-7|TRBD1
CATSRDLGTGNEQYF
TGTGCCACCAGCAGAGATCTTGGGACAGGCAACGAGCAGTACTTC
>TRBV18|15|few|TRBJ1-2|NA
CASSPTQVSRLGYTF
TGTGCCAGCTCACCAACACAGGTATCCCGCCTGGGCTACACCTTC
>TRBV30|17|NA|TRBJ1-6|TRBD1
CAWSVRTWDRSNSPLHF
TGTGCCTGGAGTGTCCGTACTTGGGACAGGAGTAATTCACCCCTCCACTTT
>TRBV19|15|NA|TRBJ2-5|TRBD2
CASSTLAGVAETQYF
TGTGCCAGTAGTACTCTAGCGGGAGTTGCGGAGACCCAGTACTTC
>TRBV28|16|NA|TRBJ2-2|NA
CASQHSGAPNTGELFF
TGTGCCAGCCAACACTCAGGGGCCCCGAACACCGGGGAGCTGTTTTTT
>TRBV2|15|NA|TRBJ2-1|NA
CASSPTTPIYNEQFF
TGTGCCAGCAGCCCGACTACCCCTATCTACAATGAGCAGTTCTTC
>TRBV14|16|NA|TRBJ2-7|TRBD2
CASSFASGWSSYEQYF
TGTGCCAGCAGCTTCGCTAGCGGCTGGTCCTCCTACGAGCAGTACTTC
>TRBV5-5|16|NA|TRBJ2-7|NA
CASSLGPARFSYEQYF
TGTGCCAGCAGCCTGGGTCCTGCGCGTTTCTCCTACGAGCAGTACTTC
>TRBV27|15|NA|TRBJ2-7|NA
CASSQLGLKSYEQYF
TGTGCCAGCAGTCAACTAGGTTTGAAGTCCTACGAGCAGTACTTC
>TRBV5-1|14|few|TRBJ1-1|TRBD1
CASSGPDRGTEAFF
TGCGCCAGCAGCGGACCGGACAGGGGAACTGAAGCTTTCTTT
>TRBV29-1|12|NA|TRBJ2-7|NA
CSVGGETYEQYF
TGCAGCGTTGGGGGGGAGACCTACGAGCAGTACTTC
>TRBV29-1|21|once|TRBJ2-3|TRBD2
CSVEDRTTGDNPGLAGDTQYF
TGCAGCGTTGAAGATCGTACGACAGGAGATAATCCGGGACTAGCGGGAGATACGCAGTATTTT
>TRBV7-9|15|once|TRBJ2-2|NA
CASSQMSSNTGELFF
TGTGCCAGCAGCCAGATGTCGTCGAACACCGGGGAGCTGTTTTTT
>TRBV4-2|19|NA|TRBJ2-3|NA
CASSQEAGGGILGADTQYF
TGTGCCAGCAGCCAAGAAGCGGGCGGAGGAATCCTGGGCGCAGATACGCAGTATTTT